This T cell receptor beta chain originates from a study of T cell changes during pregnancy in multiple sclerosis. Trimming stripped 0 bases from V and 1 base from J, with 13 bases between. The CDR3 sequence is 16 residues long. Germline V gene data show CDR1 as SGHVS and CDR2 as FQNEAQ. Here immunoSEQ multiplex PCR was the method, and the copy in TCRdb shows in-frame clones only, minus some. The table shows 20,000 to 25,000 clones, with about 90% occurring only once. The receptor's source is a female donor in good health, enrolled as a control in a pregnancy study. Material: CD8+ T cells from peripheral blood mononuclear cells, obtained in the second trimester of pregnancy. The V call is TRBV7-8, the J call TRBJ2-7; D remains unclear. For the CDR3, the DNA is TGTGCCAGCAGCTTAGCAAGAGGAAAACCATCCTACGAGCAGTACTTC. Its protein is CASSLARGKPSYEQYF.